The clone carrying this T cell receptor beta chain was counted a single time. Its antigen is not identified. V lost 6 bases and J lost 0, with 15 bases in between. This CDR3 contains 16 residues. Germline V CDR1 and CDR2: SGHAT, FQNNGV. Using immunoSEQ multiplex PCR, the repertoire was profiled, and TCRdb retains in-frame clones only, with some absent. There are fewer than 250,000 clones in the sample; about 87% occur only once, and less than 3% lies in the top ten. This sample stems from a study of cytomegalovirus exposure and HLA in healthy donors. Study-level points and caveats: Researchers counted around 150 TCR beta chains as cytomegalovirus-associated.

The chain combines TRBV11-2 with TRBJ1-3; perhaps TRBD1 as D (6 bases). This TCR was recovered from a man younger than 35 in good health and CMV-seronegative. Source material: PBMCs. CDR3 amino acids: CASRPTGMGSGNTIYF. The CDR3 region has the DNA TGTGCCAGCAGACCAACAGGGATGGGCTCTGGAAACACCATATATTTT. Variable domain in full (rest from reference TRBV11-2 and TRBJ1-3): EAGVAQSPRYKIIEKRQSVAFWCNPISGHATLYWYQQILGQGPKLLIQFQNNGVVDDSQLPKDRFSAERLKGVDSTLKIQPAKLEDSAVYLCASRPTGMGSGNTIYFGEGSWLTVV.